A single sample is the source of the 14 T cell receptor beta chains below, sequenced in a study of blood T cell repertoires in COVID-19. Sequencing was performed with immunoSEQ multiplex PCR; in TCRdb, only in-frame clones are kept and a portion is missing. The table lists about 270,000 clones, 82% of them singletons. Sample: peripheral blood. These TCRs come from a woman under 30 with acute or convalescent COVID-19.

This rearrangement joins TRBV15 to TRBJ1-2; TRBD1 matches 10 bases. The V segment lost 0 bases and the J segment 3 bases; nucleotides outside the gene matches: 10. CDR3 size: 18 residues. Germline CDR1 reads LNHNV; CDR2 reads YYDKDF (reference sequence). The CDR3 region is CATSRDFSGQGDHYGYTF. The DNA for the CDR3 is TGTGCCACCAGCAGAGATTTTTCAGGACAGGGGGATCACTATGGCTACACCTTC.

The V gene is TRBV5-1, the J gene TRBJ2-1, with D possibly matching TRBD1 (6 bases). Per germline, CDR1 SGHRS and CDR2 YFSETQ. The V gene lost 0 bases and the J gene lost 4 bases, with 17 bases spanning the gap. CDR3 length: 17 residues. The CDR3 loop reads CASSLVVGQGKYNEQFF. CDR3 bases: TGCGCCAGCAGCTTGGTTGTCGGGCAGGGGAAATACAATGAGCAGTTCTTC. Variable domain in full (rest from reference TRBV5-1 and TRBJ2-1): KAGVTQTPRYLIKTRGQQVTLSCSPISGHRSVSWYQQTPGQGLQFLFEYFSETQRNKGNFPGRFSGRQFSNSRSEMNVSTLELGDSALYLCASSLVVGQGKYNEQFFGPGTRLTVL.

The chain joins TRBV5-1 to TRBJ2-2, with D perhaps TRBD1 (7 bases). The CDR3 covers 15 residues. Deletions cut 3 bases from V and 3 bases from J, with 12 bases between. Looked up from germline, CDR1 is SGHRS and CDR2 is YFSETQ. The CDR3 region is CASSWGGTDTGELFF. CDR3 in DNA: TGCGCCAGCAGCTGGGGCGGGACAGACACCGGGGAGCTGTTTTTT.

This clone was seen once. The rearrangement links TRBV21-1 to TRBJ1-4; the table's D call, TRBD1, was not checked against the DNA. TRBV21-1 is a pseudogene. The CDR3 runs to 18 residues. CDR3 nucleotides: TGTGCCAGCAGCAAGCGGGACAGCCCTCCTGGGTTGGATGAAAAACTGTTTTTT. The encoded protein is CASSKRDSPPGLDEKLFF.

The sample holds many counts of this clone. This chain joins TRBV19 and TRBJ1-1, with D possibly being TRBD1 (6 bases). The V gene lost 7 bases and the J gene lost 4 bases, with 13 bases spanning the gap. This CDR3 has 13 residues. Germline CDR1 reads LNHDA; CDR2 reads SQIVND (reference sequence). The CDR3 here is CASKGGPGTEAFF. CDR3 sequence (DNA): TGTGCCAGTAAGGGGGGGCCCGGCACTGAAGCTTTCTTT.

This chain joins TRBV2 and TRBJ2-5; TRBD2 agrees at 9 bases. Germline CDR1 is SNHLY and CDR2 is FYNNEI. The J segment lost 4 bases and the V segment lost 6 bases, leaving 3 bases of the junction unmatched. This CDR3 contains 13 residues. CDR3: CASSKTSGETQYF. The CDR3 DNA reads TGTGCCAGCAGCAAGACTAGCGGAGAGACCCAGTACTTC.

The chain combines TRBV6-6 with TRBJ1-1; weak D call: TRBD1 (6 bases). The CDR3 consists of 16 residues. Trimming left V 4 bases short and J 2 bases short, with 17 bases between. The germline gives CDR1 MNHNY, CDR2 SVGAGI (reference sequence). CDR3 nucleotide sequence: TGTGCCAGCAGTTTACGCCGACAGGCCCGAAACACTGAAGCTTTCTTT. Its translation is CASSLRRQARNTEAFF.

This chain's CDR3 is CASSVEGTRGYEQYF. The CDR3 coding sequence is TGTGCCAGCAGCGTAGAAGGGACAAGGGGCTACGAGCAGTACTTC. The chain combines TRBV9 with TRBJ2-7, with D possibly matching TRBD1 (6 bases). CDR1 is SGDLS, CDR2 YYNGEE, per germline. V was cut by 0 bases and J by 3 bases, with 13 bases left in between. The CDR3 has 15 amino acids.

The chain links TRBV12-5 to TRBJ2-2; the D gene is possibly TRBD2 (5 bases). The ends were cut back, 0 bases at V and 4 bases at J, with 15 bases in the middle. This CDR3 spans 17 amino acids. Germline V gene sequence: CDR1 LGHNT, CDR2 FRNRAP. The CDR3 loop reads CASGLVGIGAGTGELFF. The CDR3 bases are TGTGCTAGTGGTTTGGTAGGAATTGGCGCGGGCACCGGGGAGCTGTTTTTT.

A single count supports this clone. V and J are TRBV9 and TRBJ2-6, with 10 bases fitting TRBD2. The germline V gene has CDR1 SGDLS and CDR2 YYNGEE. This CDR3 has 18 amino acids. The V and J ends lost 3 bases and 0 bases, in that order; junction bases with no gene match: 6. The CDR3 is CASSGGLAEVSGANVLTF. CDR3 DNA sequence: TGTGCCAGCAGCGGAGGACTAGCGGAGGTCTCTGGGGCCAACGTCCTGACTTTC.

In this sample, this clone turned up a few times. The V gene is TRBV5-4, the J gene TRBJ2-3; a possible D gene is TRBD2 (6 bases). The CDR3 spans 16 residues. V lost 0 bases and J 2 bases, leaving 13 bases between the germline ends. Germline values: CDR1 SGHNT, CDR2 YYREEE (reference sequence). In nucleotides, the CDR3 is TGTGCCAGCAGCTTGGCTGTTAGCGGAGACACAGATACGCAGTATTTT. It is translated as CASSLAVSGDTDTQYF.

This chain connects TRBV6-5 to TRBJ1-2; possibly TRBD1 for D (6 bases). CDR1 and CDR2 (germline): MNHEY, SVGAGI. The CDR3 is 14 residues long. V was shortened by 4 bases and J by 4 bases, with 13 bases between the two germline ends. The chain's CDR3 is CASSSRGQSYGYTF. The CDR3 DNA follows: TGTGCCAGCAGTTCCCGAGGACAGTCCTATGGCTACACCTTC.

The chain joins TRBV7-2 to TRBJ2-7; a possible D gene is TRBD2 (5 bases). Germline CDR1 is SGHTA and CDR2 is FQGNSA. V was clipped by 5 bases and J by 6 bases, with 11 bases between them. The CDR3 covers 12 residues. CDR3 bases: TGTGCCAGCAGCCTGAGTGCGGGCGAGCAGTACTTC. It is translated as CASSLSAGEQYF.

V usage is TRBV18 and J usage is TRBJ2-1; TRBD2 matches 11 bases. With 6 bases clipped from V and 5 bases from J, the junction kept 6 bases outside the gene matches. The germline CDR1 and CDR2 sequences are KGHSH and LQKENI. CDR3 size: 15 residues. Written as DNA, the CDR3 is TGTGCCAGCTCCCCGGGACTAGCGGATAACAATGAGCAGTTCTTC. Its translation: CASSPGLADNNEQFF.